Listed below are T cell receptor beta chains from one sample, sequenced in a study of PD-1 blockade in classical Hodgkin lymphoma. Measured with immunoSEQ multiplex PCR; TCRdb has only the in-frame clones, and not every one. Among roughly 34,000 clones listed, approximately 94% were seen once. Source material: peripheral blood mononuclear cells (PBMCs). All receptors derive from a human donor with classical Hodgkin lymphoma. CDR3s include the opening cysteine and the closing phenylalanine or tryptophan. A D gene is named only where the DNA matches it firmly. Some rows mark clone size as missing; the rest say once, few, many or name a class of expanded clone.

j_call d_call cdr3_length clone_size v_call cdr3_aa cdr3_nt
TRBJ1-1 TRBD1 16 - TRBV5-5 CASSLEGQLMNTEAFF TGTGCCAGCAGCTTGGAGGGACAGCTCATGAACACTGAAGCTTTCTTT
TRBJ2-7 - 15 - TRBV5-4 CASSLDRSSSYEQYF TGTGCCAGCAGCCTAGACAGGAGCAGCTCCTACGAGCAGTACTTC
TRBJ2-3 TRBD2 15 once TRBV7-6 CASSFAGTSRDTQYF TGTGCCAGCAGCTTCGCCGGGACTAGCAGAGATACGCAGTATTTT
TRBJ1-5 TRBD1 14 - TRBV5-4 CASSHQGGAQPQHF TGTGCCAGCAGCCACCAGGGGGGAGCTCAGCCCCAGCATTTT
TRBJ2-2 TRBD2 17 - TRBV27 CASSPTSGRAYTGELFF TGTGCCAGCAGCCCGACTAGCGGGAGGGCCTACACCGGGGAGCTGTTTTTT
TRBJ2-5 TRBD1 13 - TRBV6-1 CASEWNRGETQYF TGTGCCAGCGAGTGGAACAGGGGGGAGACCCAGTACTTC
TRBJ1-5 TRBD1 15 - TRBV7-2 CASSTTRDSHQPQHF TGTGCCAGCAGCACTACCCGGGACAGCCATCAGCCCCAGCATTTT
TRBJ2-2 - 14 once TRBV5-1 CASSLREAIGELFF TGCGCCAGCAGCTTGAGGGAAGCTATCGGGGAGCTGTTTTTT
TRBJ1-6 - 13 - TRBV9 CASSATGEEALHF TGTGCCAGCAGCGCAACGGGAGAGGAAGCCCTCCACTTT
TRBJ2-7 TRBD1 14 - TRBV5-4 CASSFTTGAYEQYF TGTGCCAGCAGCTTTACGACAGGGGCCTACGAGCAGTACTTC
TRBJ2-5 - 15 - TRBV27 CASSPWAGLQETQYF TGTGCCAGCAGCCCTTGGGCGGGACTTCAAGAGACCCAGTACTTC
TRBJ2-7 TRBD1 13 - TRBV19 CASSINRGYEQYF TGTGCCAGTAGTATAAACAGGGGCTACGAGCAGTACTTC
TRBJ2-1 - 13 - TRBV5-6 CASEGAPSNEQFF TGTGCCAGCGAGGGTGCCCCTTCGAATGAGCAGTTCTTC
TRBJ2-1 TRBD2 15 - TRBV5-6 CASGDLAGGYNEQFF TGTGCCAGCGGGGACCTAGCGGGAGGGTACAATGAGCAGTTCTTC
TRBJ1-2 TRBD1 17 - TRBV18 CASSPSLTGAMSDGYTF TGTGCCAGCTCACCCTCATTGACAGGGGCGATGTCTGATGGCTACACCTTC
TRBJ2-1 - 18 - TRBV7-6 CASSPRVGRLDIYNEQFF TGTGCCAGCAGCCCTCGGGTGGGCAGACTTGATATTTACAATGAGCAGTTCTTC
TRBJ1-1 TRBD1 14 - TRBV9 CASSGGTVNTEAFF TGTGCCAGCAGCGGCGGGACAGTGAACACTGAAGCTTTCTTT
TRBJ2-2 TRBD2 15 - TRBV5-1 CASSPLAGNTGELFF TGCGCCAGCAGCCCACTAGCGGGAAACACCGGGGAGCTGTTTTTT
TRBJ1-3 TRBD1 16 once TRBV19 CASSIQGAFSGNTIYF TGTGCCAGTAGTATTCAGGGGGCTTTTTCTGGAAACACCATATATTTT
TRBJ2-5 TRBD2 18 - TRBV4-3 CASSQEEFASGAWGTQYF TGCGCCAGCAGCCAGGAAGAATTCGCTAGCGGGGCTTGGGGGACCCAGTACTTC
TRBJ1-2 TRBD1 14 - TRBV5-5 CASSSRQGWDGYTF TGTGCCAGCAGCTCAAGACAGGGTTGGGATGGCTACACCTTC
TRBJ1-1 - 13 - TRBV7-2 CASSVMEGGDAFF TGTGCCAGCAGCGTAATGGAAGGCGGTGACGCTTTCTTT
TRBJ1-2 TRBD1 15 - TRBV28 CASRHQYRGSYGYTF TGTGCCAGCAGACATCAATACAGGGGCAGCTATGGCTACACCTTC
TRBJ2-7 - 13 once TRBV2 CASSEASRHEQYF TGTGCCAGCAGTGAAGCATCTCGCCACGAGCAGTACTTC
TRBJ2-5 - 14 - TRBV28 CASSPDTIQETQYF TGTGCCAGCAGCCCGGACACAATTCAAGAGACCCAGTACTTC
TRBJ2-3 TRBD1 15 - TRBV9 CASSVKGQGVNTQYF TGTGCCAGCAGCGTCAAGGGACAGGGTGTTAATACGCAGTATTTT
TRBJ1-3 - 16 - TRBV4-1 CASSQDLGGSLNTIYF TGCGCCAGCAGCCAAGATCTCGGGGGATCCCTTAACACCATATATTTT
TRBJ2-2 - 16 - TRBV13 CASSQERGLNTGELFF TGTGCCAGCAGCCAGGAGAGAGGATTGAACACCGGGGAGCTGTTTTTT
TRBJ1-1 - 15 - TRBV7-6 CASSSMDSLNTEAFF TGTGCCAGCAGCTCCATGGACAGCCTGAACACTGAAGCTTTCTTT
TRBJ2-7 TRBD1 13 few TRBV6-5 CASRWDREHEQYF TGTGCCAGCAGGTGGGACAGGGAACACGAGCAGTACTTC
TRBJ2-2 - 14 - TRBV9 CASSVSEHTGELFF TGTGCCAGCAGCGTAAGCGAGCACACCGGGGAGCTGTTTTTT
TRBJ2-5 - 14 - TRBV30 CAWSGGGLQETQYF TGTGCCTGGAGTGGGGGCGGACTCCAAGAGACCCAGTACTTC
TRBJ2-2 TRBD2 19 - TRBV28 CASTGGTSGGTWASGELFF TGTGCCAGCACTGGAGGGACTAGCGGGGGGACCTGGGCATCCGGGGAGCTGTTTTTT
TRBJ1-1 TRBD1 13 once TRBV13 CASSLDRGRVAFF TGTGCCAGCAGCTTAGACAGGGGGCGGGTAGCTTTCTTT
TRBJ1-1 - 13 - TRBV19 CASSLPHNTEAFF TGTGCCAGTAGTCTCCCACACAACACTGAAGCTTTCTTT
TRBJ2-7 - 13 - TRBV19 CASSIGNSNEQYF TGTGCCAGTAGTATAGGAAACAGCAACGAGCAGTACTTC
TRBJ1-3 - 13 - TRBV7-2 CASSLRRGNTIYF TGTGCCAGCAGCTTACGAAGGGGAAACACCATATATTTT
TRBJ2-6 TRBD1 17 - TRBV5-1 CASSLVGTGTGANVLTF TGCGCCAGCAGCTTGGTAGGGACAGGGACTGGGGCCAACGTCCTGACTTTC
TRBJ1-4 - 15 - TRBV7-9 CASSSRAGTNEKLFF TGTGCCAGCAGCTCCCGAGCGGGGACTAATGAAAAACTGTTTTTT
TRBJ2-5 TRBD1 15 - TRBV5-4 CASSPDPDRVETQYF TGTGCCAGCAGCCCCGACCCGGACAGGGTGGAGACCCAGTACTTC
TRBJ2-2 - 11 - TRBV30 CAWGWVGELFF TGTGCCTGGGGTTGGGTCGGGGAGCTGTTTTTT
TRBJ2-1 - 14 - TRBV21-1 CASRGGEGYNEQFF TGTGCCAGCCGCGGCGGGGAGGGCTACAATGAGCAGTTCTTC
TRBJ2-3 - 13 - TRBV5-1 CASSLPSTDTQYF TGCGCCAGCAGCTTACCCTCGACAGATACGCAGTATTTT
TRBJ2-7 TRBD2 15 - TRBV5-1 CASSPDGTSSYEQYF TGCGCCAGCAGCCCTGACGGGACTAGCTCCTACGAGCAGTACTTC
TRBJ1-5 - 19 - TRBV4-3 CASSQKIRAGAGGNQPQHF TGCGCCAGCAGCCAAAAAATCCGGGCGGGGGCAGGCGGCAATCAGCCCCAGCATTTT